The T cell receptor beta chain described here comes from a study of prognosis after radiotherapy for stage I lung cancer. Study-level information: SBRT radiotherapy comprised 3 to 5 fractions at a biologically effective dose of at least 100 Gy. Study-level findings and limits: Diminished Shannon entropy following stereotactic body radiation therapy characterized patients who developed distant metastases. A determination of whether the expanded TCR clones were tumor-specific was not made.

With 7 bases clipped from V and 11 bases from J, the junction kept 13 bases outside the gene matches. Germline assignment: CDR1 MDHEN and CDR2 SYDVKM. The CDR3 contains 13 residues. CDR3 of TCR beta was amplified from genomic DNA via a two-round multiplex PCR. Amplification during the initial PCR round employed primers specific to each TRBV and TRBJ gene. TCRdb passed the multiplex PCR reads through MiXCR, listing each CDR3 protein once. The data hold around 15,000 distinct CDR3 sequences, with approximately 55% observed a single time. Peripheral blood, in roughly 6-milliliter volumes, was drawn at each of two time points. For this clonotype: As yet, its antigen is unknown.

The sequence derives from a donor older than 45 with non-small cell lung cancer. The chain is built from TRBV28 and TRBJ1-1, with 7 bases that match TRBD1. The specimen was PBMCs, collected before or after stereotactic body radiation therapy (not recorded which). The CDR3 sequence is CASNLSGDSAAFF. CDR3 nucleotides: TGTGCCAGCAACCTTTCCGGGGACAGCGCGGCTTTCTTT.